The entry below gives a single T cell receptor (beta chain) sequence along with its context. Antigen: not known. In the PCR, 60 Vbeta and 13 Jbeta primers were used. Produced via immunoSEQ multiplex PCR; TCRdb's table is partial and in-frame only. Of over 150,000 clones listed, 65% to 90% are singletons. This sample was taken from a study of cytomegalovirus exposure and HLA in healthy donors. The overall study: Researchers previously reported finding roughly 120 million unique TCR beta sequences from roughly 170 million T cells. HLA-typed donors were the source of some 85 million unique TCRs, which an early data release held. Of about 400 genotyped donors, approximately 84% clustered with self-reported Caucasian donors. Regarding the study as a whole: Later, TCR association rates were found to vary by HLA locus, highest for DRB1 and lowest for HLA-C.

The TCR sequence derives from a male donor in good health and CMV-seronegative. Sequencing was done on a sample of PBMCs.

CDR3 protein: CASSASGGVAGQETQYF. The DNA for the CDR3 is TGTGCCAGCAGTGCCTCGGGGGGGGTAGCTGGCCAAGAGACCCAGTACTTC. J is TRBJ2-5 and V is TRBV6-1; 8 bases align to TRBD2. The V and J ends lost 4 bases and 1 base, in that order; junction bases with no gene match: 11. The CDR3 contains 17 residues. Germline V gene sequence: CDR1 MNHNS, CDR2 SASEGT.